This T cell receptor (beta chain) originates from a study of blood T cell repertoires in COVID-19. The CDR3 sequence is 13 residues long. V lost 6 bases to trimming and J lost 7 bases, with 14 bases between them. Germline CDR1 and CDR2: MNHEY and SVGAGI. The data were produced by immunoSEQ multiplex PCR, yet TCRdb's version contains in-frame clones alone and is incomplete. There are about 220,000 clones in the sample; roughly 80% occur only once, and roughly 5.3% lies in the top ten. The receptor was isolated from an older woman who had recovered from COVID-19. What was sequenced was peripheral blood. The chain uses TRBV6-5 and TRBJ2-3; tentatively, D is TRBD2 (7 bases). CDR3 protein: CASRPGGHYTQYF. For the CDR3, the DNA is TGTGCCAGCAGACCGGGGGGACACTATACGCAGTATTTT.